Presented here are 11 T cell receptor beta chains from one specimen sequenced in a study of shared clonotypes between healthy human individuals. Sequenced by immunoSEQ multiplex PCR; TCRdb stores in-frame clones only, minus some. The profile shows about 2.4 million clones, roughly 93% of them singletons. The sequenced sample was naive CD4+ T cells from PBMCs. Documented subset: CD45RA+ positively selected. These receptors came from a man aged 18 to 30 in good health. Some clones in this sample may be carry-over from other donors' samples.

As to this clone: The CDR3 end shows no conserved phenylalanine or tryptophan, and so a read error is likely. The chain recombines TRBV20-1 with TRBJ1-2; no firm D call. The CDR3 consists of 11 residues. V lost 0 bases and J 3 bases, leaving 2 bases between the germline ends. Germline assignment: CDR1 DFQATT and CDR2 SNEGSKA (reference sequence). The CDR3 bases are TGCAGTGCTAGAGACGACTATGGCTACACCCTC. This sequence encodes CSARDDYGYTL.

This chain connects TRBV7-9 to TRBJ1-3, with no clear D. This CDR3 is built from 13 residues. CDR1 is SEHNR, CDR2 FQNEAQ, per germline (reference sequence). The V gene lost 5 bases and the J gene lost 8 bases, with 13 bases spanning the gap. CDR3 sequence: CASSPYTWDTIYF. As DNA, the CDR3 is TGTGCCAGCAGCCCGTACACCTGGGACACCATATATTTT.

The chain couples TRBV6-1 to TRBJ1-5; TRBD1 might be the D (6 bases). CDR1 and CDR2 (germline): MNHNS, SASEGT. V was pared by 7 bases and J by 5 bases, with 12 bases between. The CDR3 is made up of 13 amino acids. The CDR3 reads CASTNGQYQPQHF. The CDR3, as DNA: TGTGCCAGCACCAATGGACAGTATCAGCCCCAGCATTTT.

This chain connects TRBV11-1 to TRBJ1-2; 9 bases are a match to TRBD1. The V gene end was trimmed by 6 bases and the J gene end by 6 bases; junction bases not matched to a gene: 17. The germline CDR1 and CDR2 sequences are SGHAT and FQDESV (reference sequence). This CDR3 is built from 17 residues. CDR3: CASRNSPAGTGNHGYTF. In nucleotides, the CDR3 is TGTGCCAGCAGAAATTCGCCCGCCGGGACAGGGAATCATGGCTACACCTTC.

The sample holds one count of this clone. Given a much more abundant clone one base away, this may be a read error. Other DNA sequences of this sample code for an identical CDR3. The chain carries TRBV14 and TRBJ1-1; TRBD1 might be the D (5 bases). V lost 3 bases to trimming and J lost 4 bases, with 6 bases between them. CDR1 SGHDN and CDR2 FVKESK come from the germline V gene. The CDR3 covers 12 residues. The CDR3 is CASSQGGTEAFF. In DNA form, the CDR3 reads TGTGCCAGCAGCCAGGGGGGCACTGAAGCTTTCTTT.

Remarks on this clone: Other DNA sequences within the sample encode an identical CDR3. This chain joins TRBV5-1 and TRBJ2-3; TRBD2 aligns across 9 bases. The CDR3 spans 17 residues. In germline, CDR1 is SGHRS, CDR2 YFSETQ. Unmatched junction bases numbered 5, after V lost 0 bases and J lost 0 bases. The CDR3 nucleotides are TGCGCCAGCAGCTTGGCCCGTCTAGCGGGGAGCACAGATACGCAGTATTTT. It encodes CASSLARLAGSTDTQYF.

V usage is TRBV12-5 and J usage is TRBJ2-7; 7 nucleotides match TRBD2. Germline trimming cut 7 bases from V and 3 bases from J; bases unmatched to any gene: 18. Germline CDR1 reads LGHNT; CDR2 reads FRNRAP. The CDR3 sequence is 17 residues long. The CDR3 reads CASALTIAQREIYEQYF. The CDR3 nucleotides are TGTGCTAGTGCCCTCACGATCGCCCAGCGGGAAATCTACGAGCAGTACTTC.

The V call is TRBV6-6, the J call TRBJ1-5, with TRBD1 as a possible D gene (6 bases). The germline CDR1 and CDR2 sequences are MNHNY and SVGAGI (reference sequence). V was pared by 2 bases and J by 1 base, with 9 bases between. This CDR3 contains 15 residues. CDR3 DNA: TGTGCCAGCAGTTACGGGGGCAGGAGCAATCAGCCCCAGCATTTT. This sequence encodes CASSYGGRSNQPQHF.

On this clone: Different DNA sequences within this sample yield the same CDR3. This chain joins TRBV5-1 and TRBJ1-2; 8 bases match TRBD1. Looked up from germline, CDR1 is SGHRS and CDR2 is YFSETQ. CDR3 length: 14 residues. With V trimmed by 0 bases and J by 3 bases, 1 base remained unmatched. The CDR3 region has the DNA TGCGCCAGCAGCTTGGAGGGACAGGACTATGGCTACACCTTC. Residues: CASSLEGQDYGYTF.

This clone was detected once. The CDR3 sequence: CASSLRSTGPGLKGKLFF. The CDR3 DNA sequence: TGCGCCAGCAGCTTACGGTCGACAGGTCCCGGTCTAAAGGGGAAACTGTTTTTT. The chain links TRBV5-1 to TRBJ1-4; D may be TRBD1 (6 bases). Germline assignment: CDR1 SGHRS and CDR2 YFSETQ. The CDR3 totals 18 residues. V lost 2 bases and J lost 11, with 28 bases in between.

The V call is TRBV29-1, the J call TRBJ1-2; 8 bases are shared with TRBD1. The CDR3 has 14 residues. The germline gives CDR1 SQVTM, CDR2 ANQGSEA. Germline trimming cut 3 bases from V and 6 bases from J; bases unmatched to any gene: 9. The DNA for the CDR3 is TGCAGCGTTGATTTAAGGACAGGGTGGAATGGCTACACCTTC. Translated, it gives CSVDLRTGWNGYTF.